The clone carrying this T cell receptor (beta chain) has a count of ten or more. Antigen unknown. Amplified TCR beta CDR3 regions were obtained using RNA transcripts as template. Second-round multiplex PCR followed a first-round RT-PCR using HTBI primers. Using its own MiXCR run on the multiplex PCR reads, TCRdb lists one record per CDR3 protein. This table has about 620,000 distinct CDR3 sequences, over 20% appearing once. The source of the sample is a study of Graves' ophthalmopathy and Graves' hyperthyroidism. General study findings and limits: A classifier, a 13-signature model, separated ophthalmopathy from stable hyperthyroidism with approximately 88% sensitivity and around 80% specificity.

Stable hyperthyroidism denotes an absence of ophthalmopathy throughout 18 months of follow-up. Lactation, pregnancy, uncontrolled infections and other autoimmune diseases were all grounds for excluding patients. Orbital computed tomography, together with clinical symptoms, serum thyroxine, TRAb and thyroid ultrasound, was used for diagnosis. Source material: peripheral blood. The clonotype comes from a woman aged 18-29 years with stable Graves' hyperthyroidism. Some clones in this sample may be carry-over from other donors' samples.

CDR3 sequence reads: CASSSRRGLAGSTGELFF. CDR3 bases: TGTGCCAGCAGCTCCCGCCGGGGACTAGCGGGAAGCACCGGGGAGCTGTTTTTT. The V and J genes are TRBV11-2 and TRBJ2-2; 13 bases are shared with TRBD2. This CDR3 comprises 18 residues. The junction had 9 bases not matched to a gene; V was cut back by 4 bases and J by 4 bases. Germline V gene data show CDR1 as SGHAT and CDR2 as FQNNGV.